This T cell receptor beta chain was captured in a study of CD8+CD57+ T cells in acquired aplastic anemia. Study as a whole: When averaged, DNA from sorted CD4+ and CD8+ cells came to approximately 3.2 ug. Study results and caveats: Simpson's diversity of CD8+ cells was not significantly different in patients compared with controls. The number of CD8+ CDR3 sequences shared by patients and controls was under 35.

The sequenced patients had an expansion of CD8+CD57+ cells seen by flow cytometry. At blood sampling, none of the patients had yet received therapy. This clonotype was counted at least ten times. Its target is not known. Germline-derived CDR1 and CDR2 are SGHDN and FVKESK. CDR3 length: 16 residues. Trimming pared 2 bases from V and 0 bases from J, leaving 11 bases between. Profiles of TCR beta VDJ and CDR3 were generated from a genomic DNA template. Via MiXCR, TCRdb re-called the reads, giving one row per CDR3 protein. Altogether under 200,000 distinct CDR3 sequences are present, about 50% being singletons, with the ten largest covering 30% to 40%.

Sample: sorted CD4+, CD8+, or CD8+CD57+ T cells (not recorded which) from PBMCs. The chain uses TRBV14 and TRBJ1-3; perhaps TRBD1 as D (5 bases). This clonotype was sampled from a human donor with aplastic anemia. The CDR3 spells CASSQPGPFSGNTIYF. The CDR3 nucleotides read TGTGCCAGCAGCCAACCGGGGCCATTCTCTGGAAACACCATATATTTT. The variable domain in full, with the rest retrieved from reference TRBV14 and TRBJ1-3, is EAGVTQFPSHSVIEKGQTVTLRCDPISGHDNLYWYRRVMGKEIKFLLHFVKESKQDESGMPNNRFLAERTGGTYSTLKVQPAELEDSGVYFCASSQPGPFSGNTIYFGEGSWLTVV.